This T cell receptor (beta chain) was captured in a study of cytomegalovirus exposure and HLA in healthy donors. This clone came up once. Its target is unknown. Study conclusions and caveats: A classifier reportedly called cytomegalovirus status with high sensitivity and specificity. Later on, an analysis showed TCR association rates differing by HLA locus, with DRB1 the most and HLA-C the fewest. Another analysis was done later, and it associated approximately 18,000 TCR beta sequences with HLA alleles at 0.05 false discovery rate. Later genetic work tied a missense DCLRE1C variant to beta-chain V and J trimming.

Germline CDR1 reads GTSNPN; CDR2 reads SVGIG (reference sequence). V was clipped by 4 bases and J by 3 bases, with 9 bases between them. The CDR3 spans 12 residues. The PCR was carried out with 60 Vbeta primers and 13 Jbeta primers. The data were produced by immunoSEQ multiplex PCR, yet TCRdb's version contains in-frame clones alone and is incomplete. Of around 150,000 clones in the sample, approximately 81% are singletons; the top ten hold 7%. Sequencing input: PBMCs. The sequence was obtained from a woman between 25 and 40 years old in good health and CMV-seropositive. The V gene is TRBV30, the J gene TRBJ1-2; a possible D gene is TRBD1 (5 bases). This CDR3 reads CAWNQGDYGYTF. CDR3 bases: TGTGCCTGGAATCAGGGTGACTATGGCTACACCTTC.